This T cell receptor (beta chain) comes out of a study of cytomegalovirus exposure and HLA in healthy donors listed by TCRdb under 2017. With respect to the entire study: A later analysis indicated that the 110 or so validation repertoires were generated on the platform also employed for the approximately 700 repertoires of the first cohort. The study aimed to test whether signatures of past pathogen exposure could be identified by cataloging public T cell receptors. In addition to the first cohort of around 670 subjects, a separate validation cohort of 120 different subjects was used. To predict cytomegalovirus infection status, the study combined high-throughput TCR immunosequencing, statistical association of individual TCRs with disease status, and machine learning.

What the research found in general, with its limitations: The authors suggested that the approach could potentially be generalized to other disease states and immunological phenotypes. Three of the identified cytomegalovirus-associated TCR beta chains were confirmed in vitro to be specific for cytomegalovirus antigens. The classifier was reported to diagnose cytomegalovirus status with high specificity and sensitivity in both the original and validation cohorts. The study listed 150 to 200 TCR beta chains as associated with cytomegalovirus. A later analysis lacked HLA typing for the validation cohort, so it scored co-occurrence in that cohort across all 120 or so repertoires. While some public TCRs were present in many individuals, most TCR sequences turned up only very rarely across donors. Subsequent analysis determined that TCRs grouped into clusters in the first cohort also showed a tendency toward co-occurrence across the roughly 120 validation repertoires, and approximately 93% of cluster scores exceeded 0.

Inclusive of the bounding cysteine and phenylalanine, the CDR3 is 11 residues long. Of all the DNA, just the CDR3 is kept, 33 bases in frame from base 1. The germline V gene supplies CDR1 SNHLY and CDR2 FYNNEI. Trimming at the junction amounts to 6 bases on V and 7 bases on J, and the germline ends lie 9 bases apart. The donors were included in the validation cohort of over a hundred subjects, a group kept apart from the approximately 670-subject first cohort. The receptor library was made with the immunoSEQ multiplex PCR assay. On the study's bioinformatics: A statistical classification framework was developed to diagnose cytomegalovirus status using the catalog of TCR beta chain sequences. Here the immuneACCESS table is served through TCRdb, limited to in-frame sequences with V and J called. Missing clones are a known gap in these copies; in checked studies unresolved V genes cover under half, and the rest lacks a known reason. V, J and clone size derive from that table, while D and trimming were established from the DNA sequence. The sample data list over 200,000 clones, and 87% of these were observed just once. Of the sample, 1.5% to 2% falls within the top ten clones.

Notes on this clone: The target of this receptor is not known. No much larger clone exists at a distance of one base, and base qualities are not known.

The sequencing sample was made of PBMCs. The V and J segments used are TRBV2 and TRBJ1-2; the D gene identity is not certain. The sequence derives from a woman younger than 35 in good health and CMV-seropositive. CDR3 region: CASRRVSGYTF. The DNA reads TGTGCCAGCAGGCGGGTCTCTGGCTACACCTTC.